The 32 T cell receptor beta chains below all came from one sample that was sequenced in a study of long-term antiretroviral therapy in people with HIV. Survey-level resolution applied to immunoSEQ assay v3.0. Here immunoSEQ multiplex PCR was the method, and the copy in TCRdb shows in-frame clones only, minus some. The profile covers under 25,000 clones, with about 80% appearing a single time and around 10% taken by the ten largest. The sequencing used unsorted PBMCs, collected 0.2 years after starting antiretroviral therapy. The source of these receptors is a woman between 40 and 55 years old with HIV.

The chain employs TRBV11-2 and TRBJ1-2; the D gene is possibly TRBD1 (5 bases). V lost 5 bases and J lost 5, with 18 bases in between. The CDR3 contains 15 residues. Germline CDR1 reads SGHAT; CDR2 reads FQNNGV. Written as DNA, the CDR3 is TGTGCCAGCAGCCAAGCGATCGGGGGAAGATATGGCTACACCTTC. The encoded protein is CASSQAIGGRYGYTF.

The CDR3: CSVILQGMGNTIYF. Here the CDR3 DNA reads TGCAGCGTTATCCTACAGGGTATGGGAAACACCATATATTTT. This chain joins TRBV29-1 and TRBJ1-3; perhaps TRBD1 as D (6 bases). Germline V gives CDR1 SQVTM, CDR2 ANQGSEA. V shed 5 bases and J shed 4 bases, with 15 bases lying between them. The CDR3 runs to 14 residues.

V is TRBV5-6 and J is TRBJ1-4; 8 nucleotides align to TRBD1. The CDR3 sequence is 15 residues long. In germline, CDR1 is SGHDT, CDR2 YYEEEE. J was trimmed by 8 bases and V by 4 bases; bases with no gene match: 10. The CDR3 protein is CASSTGQGEGEKLFF. CDR3 sequence (DNA): TGTGCCAGCAGCACCGGACAGGGTGAGGGAGAAAAACTGTTTTTT.

The chain joins TRBV19 to TRBJ2-7, with 9 bases matching TRBD2. Trimming cost V 6 bases and J 4 bases; bases outside gene matches: 10. The CDR3 runs 15 residues. The germline V gene has CDR1 LNHDA and CDR2 SQIVND (reference sequence). The CDR3 DNA is TGTGCCAGTAGCCATGGTAGCGGGGGAATATACGAGCAGTACTTC. It yields the protein CASSHGSGGIYEQYF.

The rearrangement joins TRBV25-1 to TRBJ2-5; D is possibly TRBD1 or TRBD2 (6 bases each). This CDR3 is 16 amino acids long. V was trimmed by 1 base and J by 7 bases, leaving 19 bases between them. Germline loops: CDR1 MGHDK, CDR2 SYGVNS. CDR3 region: CASSESWARGDGTQYF. The CDR3 region has the DNA TGTGCCAGCAGTGAATCTTGGGCTAGGGGGGACGGGACCCAGTACTTC.

The chain uses TRBV5-6 and TRBJ1-4; D might be TRBD1 (6 bases). The CDR3 consists of 15 residues. Per the germline V gene, CDR1 is SGHDT and CDR2 is YYEEEE. V lost 1 base and J 8 bases, leaving 15 bases between the germline ends. The CDR3 region is CASSLSDREGEKLFF. The CDR3 DNA reads TGTGCCAGCAGCTTGTCGGACAGAGAGGGAGAAAAACTGTTTTTT.

The V and J genes are TRBV4-1 and TRBJ1-4; unclear D gene. V lost 4 bases and J lost 6, with 9 bases in between. Germline V CDR1 and CDR2: MGHRA, YSYEKL. The CDR3 loop spans 13 amino acids. The CDR3 coding sequence is TGCGCCAGCAGCCGGATGGGATATGAAAAACTGTTTTTT. Its translation is CASSRMGYEKLFF.

This CDR3 reads CASSPGGSTDTQYF. The CDR3 DNA reads TGTGCCAGCAGCCCAGGTGGGAGCACAGATACGCAGTATTTT. This chain uses TRBV5-4 with TRBJ2-3; unclear D gene. Between the trimmed V and J ends, which lost 4 bases and 0 bases, there was a span of 9 bases. The CDR3 sequence is 14 residues long. CDR1 SGHNT and CDR2 YYREEE come from the germline V gene (reference sequence).

The chain has TRBV2 and TRBJ1-2; D is possibly TRBD1 (5 bases). Trimming shortened V by 8 bases and J by 6 bases, and 13 bases separated the two germline ends. The CDR3 length is 12 residues. Germline V CDR1 and CDR2: SNHLY, FYNNEI. DNA of the CDR3: TGTGCCAGCCTCAGGGTTTGGAATGGCTACACCTTC. It codes for CASLRVWNGYTF.

This clone was detected only a few times. The chain combines TRBV5-6 with TRBJ1-2, with 7 bases fitting TRBD1. The V gene end was trimmed by 4 bases and the J gene end by 2 bases; junction bases not matched to a gene: 2. This CDR3 is built from 13 residues. Germline lookup yields CDR1 SGHDT and CDR2 YYEEEE. This chain's CDR3 is CASSPGGNYGYTF. The CDR3, as DNA: TGTGCCAGCAGCCCAGGGGGGAACTATGGCTACACCTTC.

The chain couples TRBV7-9 to TRBJ1-1; D unclear. This CDR3 is built from 11 residues. Germline V gene data show CDR1 as SEHNR and CDR2 as FQNEAQ (reference sequence). Trimming pared 10 bases from V and 1 base from J, leaving 7 bases between. Here the CDR3 DNA reads TGTGCCATCGAGGAGAACACTGAAGCTTTCTTT. The encoded protein is CAIEENTEAFF. Filled out from reference TRBV7-9 and TRBJ1-1, the complete variable domain reads DTGVSQNPRHKITKRGQNVTFRCDPISEHNRLYWYRQTLGQGPEFLTYFQNEAQLEKSRLLSDRFSAERPKGSFSTLEIQRTEQGDSAMYLCAIEENTEAFFGQGTRLTVV.

V is TRBV27 and J is TRBJ2-1, with a possible D match to TRBD1 (5 bases). The germline V gene encodes CDR1 MNHEY and CDR2 SMNVEV (reference sequence). The CDR3 contains 14 residues. Trimming removed 8 bases from V and 5 bases from J, with 16 bases in between. In DNA, the CDR3 is TGTGCCAGCGGGGCCCTTGATGCGGACAATGAGCAGTTCTTC. Translating gives CASGALDADNEQFF.

The chain couples TRBV4-1 to TRBJ2-7; TRBD2 might be the D (5 bases). The CDR3 totals 16 residues. V was trimmed by 0 bases and J by 3 bases, leaving 15 bases between them. The germline gives CDR1 MGHRA, CDR2 YSYEKL. The CDR3 reads CASSQEPGGPYYEQYF. CDR3 DNA: TGCGCCAGCAGCCAAGAACCAGGCGGGCCATACTACGAGCAGTACTTC.

Points on this clone: A junction boundary mismatches the germline segment, possibly from a read error. The chain carries TRBV5-3 and TRBJ1-1; D is unclear. TRBV5-3 falls under the ORF class, with uncertain function. CDR3 length: 14 amino acids. The CDR3 DNA is TGTGCCAGCAGCTTGGGCGGCACAAACACTGAAGCTTTCTTT. It encodes CASSLGGTNTEAFF.

This CDR3 reads CASSFFQGSRNEQYF. CDR3 nucleotide sequence: TGCGCCAGCAGCTTCTTCCAGGGGTCGAGGAACGAGCAGTACTTC. The chain recombines TRBV5-1 with TRBJ2-7; tentative D call: TRBD1 (6 bases). V dropped 2 bases and J dropped 5 bases, with 17 bases sitting between them. This CDR3 comprises 15 residues. Germline CDR1 SGHRS, CDR2 YFSETQ.

The chain recombines TRBV7-9 with TRBJ1-4; no clear D gene. This CDR3 spans 12 amino acids. Trimming took off 2 bases at V and 12 bases at J, with 10 bases between the two ends. Germline values: CDR1 SEHNR, CDR2 FQNEAQ (reference sequence). CDR3: CASSLLSSQLFF. For the CDR3, the DNA is TGTGCCAGCAGCTTATTGTCCTCGCAACTGTTTTTT.

The gene calls are TRBV7-9 and TRBJ1-2; D not certain. Germline-derived CDR1 and CDR2 are SEHNR and FQNEAQ (reference sequence). Trimming removed 1 base from V and 5 bases from J, with 11 bases in between. The CDR3 covers 14 residues. The chain's CDR3 is CASSLGSVRYGYTF. The DNA for the CDR3 is TGTGCCAGCAGCTTAGGTTCGGTGCGTTATGGCTACACCTTC.

This rearrangement joins TRBV6-5 to TRBJ1-5; no clear D. The CDR3 sequence is 15 residues long. CDR1 is MNHEY, CDR2 SVGAGI, per germline. Trimming took 4 bases from V and 3 from J, leaving 13 bases between them. The CDR3 spells CASSSDGLSNQPQHF. In DNA form, the CDR3 reads TGTGCCAGCAGTTCGGACGGGTTGTCCAATCAGCCCCAGCATTTT.

The chain uses TRBV6-1 and TRBJ2-3, with a possible D match to TRBD1 (6 bases). Germline V CDR1 and CDR2: MNHNS, SASEGT. The CDR3 totals 16 residues. V shed 2 bases and J shed 0 bases, with 12 bases lying between them. CDR3 in DNA: TGTGCCAGCAGTGAACTCCCAGGGGAGAGCACAGATACGCAGTATTTT. Encoded protein: CASSELPGESTDTQYF.

This chain uses TRBV7-2 with TRBJ1-1, with a weak D call TRBD1 (6 bases). Germline CDR1 reads SGHTA; CDR2 reads FQGNSA. V lost 5 bases, J lost 5 bases, and 24 bases lay in between. This CDR3 contains 17 residues. In DNA form, the CDR3 reads TGTGCCAGCAGCCCGGGGGGGGCCGGTCTGAGACGGACTGAAGCTTTCTTT. It codes for CASSPGGAGLRRTEAFF.

The rearrangement joins TRBV11-3 to TRBJ1-4; D is perhaps TRBD1 (5 bases). Germline lookup yields CDR1 SGHNT and CDR2 YENEEA. The germline V and J ends were trimmed by 8 bases and 5 bases, with 15 bases remaining between them. The CDR3 consists of 14 residues. CDR3 region: CASGKGEGNEKLFF. The CDR3, as DNA: TGTGCCAGCGGCAAAGGGGAAGGGAATGAAAAACTGTTTTTT. The whole variable domain, filled in from reference TRBV11-3 and TRBJ1-4, reads EAGVVQSPRYKIIEKKQPVAFWCNPISGHNTLYWYLQNLGQGPELLIRYENEEAVDDSQLPKDRFSAERLKGVDSTLKIQPAELGDSAVYLCASGKGEGNEKLFFGSGTQLSVL.

The DNA of the CDR3 is TGTGCCAGCAGCCAAGAATCCCCGGGACAGGGGGCCGAAAAACTGTTTTTT. It is translated as CASSQESPGQGAEKLFF. The chain has TRBV4-2 and TRBJ1-4; 12 nucleotides match TRBD1. After removal of 0 bases from V and 8 bases from J, the junction contained 7 bases not matched to a gene. The CDR3 spans 17 residues. In germline, CDR1 is LGHNA, CDR2 YNFKEQ.

The chain couples TRBV4-2 to TRBJ2-7; TRBD1 matches 8 bases. Germline trimming cut 3 bases from V and 6 bases from J; bases unmatched to any gene: 7. Germline assignment: CDR1 LGHNA and CDR2 YNFKEQ. The CDR3 is 14 amino acids. Written as DNA, the CDR3 is TGTGCCAGCAGCCAGGCCAGGACAGGGTTCGAGCAGTACTTC. It encodes CASSQARTGFEQYF.

The chain employs TRBV5-1 and TRBJ2-3; D might be TRBD1 or TRBD2, each matching 5 bases. CDR3 size: 15 residues. The germline V gene encodes CDR1 SGHRS and CDR2 YFSETQ. V was shortened by 7 bases and J by 0 bases, with 15 bases between the two germline ends. This chain's CDR3 is CASSLDGASTDTQYF. CDR3 DNA: TGCGCCAGCTCCTTGGACGGGGCCAGCACAGATACGCAGTATTTT.

V and J are TRBV10-3 and TRBJ2-3, with 12 bases lining up with TRBD2. Germline-derived CDR1 and CDR2 are ENHRY and SYGVKD. V lost 10 bases, J lost 0 bases, and 11 bases stayed unmatched. The CDR3 has 17 residues. The CDR3 sequence is CATLLAGGSPSTDTQYF. The CDR3 nucleotides read TGTGCCACATTACTAGCGGGGGGCAGCCCTAGCACAGATACGCAGTATTTT.

The chain combines TRBV14 with TRBJ1-1, with 7 bases aligning to TRBD1. V gave up 2 bases and J gave up 1 base; unmatched junction bases: 1. CDR1 SGHDN and CDR2 FVKESK come from the germline V gene. This CDR3 has 14 residues. CDR3 sequence reads: CASSQPGGNTEAFF. CDR3 coding DNA: TGTGCCAGCAGCCAACCAGGGGGGAACACTGAAGCTTTCTTT. The full variable domain, completed using reference TRBV14 and TRBJ1-1, is EAGVTQFPSHSVIEKGQTVTLRCDPISGHDNLYWYRRVMGKEIKFLLHFVKESKQDESGMPNNRFLAERTGGTYSTLKVQPAELEDSGVYFCASSQPGGNTEAFFGQGTRLTVV.

This chain joins TRBV5-1 and TRBJ2-3; maybe TRBD2 (5 bases). V lost 0 bases to trimming and J lost 0 bases, with 5 bases between them. The germline V gene encodes CDR1 SGHRS and CDR2 YFSETQ. The CDR3 sequence is 14 residues long. The chain's CDR3 is CASSLGESTDTQYF. CDR3 DNA sequence: TGCGCCAGCAGCTTGGGGGAGAGCACAGATACGCAGTATTTT. Full variable domain (remainder filled in from reference TRBV5-1 and TRBJ2-3): KAGVTQTPRYLIKTRGQQVTLSCSPISGHRSVSWYQQTPGQGLQFLFEYFSETQRNKGNFPGRFSGRQFSNSRSEMNVSTLELGDSALYLCASSLGESTDTQYFGPGTRLTVL.

This rearrangement joins TRBV19 to TRBJ1-4; D is unresolved. This CDR3 is built from 13 residues. Per germline, CDR1 LNHDA and CDR2 SQIVND (reference sequence). V was clipped by 9 bases and J by 6 bases, with 14 bases between them. The CDR3 DNA reads TGTGCCAGCAATGGGAGGGAAGATGAAAAACTGTTTTTT. Amino acids: CASNGREDEKLFF.

The chain combines TRBV19 with TRBJ2-1, with a tentative D call TRBD2 (5 bases). Germline-derived CDR1 and CDR2 are LNHDA and SQIVND (reference sequence). The CDR3 extends over 15 amino acids. The germline V and J ends were trimmed by 6 bases and 10 bases, with 22 bases remaining between them. The CDR3 DNA sequence: TGTGCCAGTAGCGGAGGAGGTTTGGGATTTGAGGAGCAGTTCTTC. Translation: CASSGGGLGFEEQFF.

The V call is TRBV6-4, the J call TRBJ2-3; tentatively, D is TRBD1 (5 bases). The CDR3 is 14 residues long. CDR1 MRHNA and CDR2 SNTAGT come from the germline V gene. V lost 2 bases and J 1 base, leaving 7 bases between the germline ends. The CDR3 bases are TGTGCCAGCAGTGACGGACACGGCACAGATACGCAGTATTTT. The encoded protein is CASSDGHGTDTQYF.

The CDR3: CAWVGGAGTDTQYF. Written as DNA, the CDR3 is TGTGCCTGGGTGGGGGGCGCTGGCACAGATACGCAGTATTTT. This chain connects TRBV30 to TRBJ2-3, with D perhaps given as TRBD1 or TRBD2 (6 bases each). V was pared by 5 bases and J by 1 base, with 13 bases between. CDR1 GTSNPN and CDR2 SVGIG come from the germline V gene (reference sequence). The CDR3 spans 14 residues.

The chain joins TRBV12-5 to TRBJ1-4, with D unclear. Germline CDR1 LGHNT, CDR2 FRNRAP. The CDR3 covers 14 residues. Trimming cost V 6 bases and J 8 bases, with 16 bases left between them. The CDR3 sequence is CASGAGLTGEKLFF. As DNA, the CDR3 is TGTGCTAGTGGAGCCGGACTTACTGGGGAAAAACTGTTTTTT.